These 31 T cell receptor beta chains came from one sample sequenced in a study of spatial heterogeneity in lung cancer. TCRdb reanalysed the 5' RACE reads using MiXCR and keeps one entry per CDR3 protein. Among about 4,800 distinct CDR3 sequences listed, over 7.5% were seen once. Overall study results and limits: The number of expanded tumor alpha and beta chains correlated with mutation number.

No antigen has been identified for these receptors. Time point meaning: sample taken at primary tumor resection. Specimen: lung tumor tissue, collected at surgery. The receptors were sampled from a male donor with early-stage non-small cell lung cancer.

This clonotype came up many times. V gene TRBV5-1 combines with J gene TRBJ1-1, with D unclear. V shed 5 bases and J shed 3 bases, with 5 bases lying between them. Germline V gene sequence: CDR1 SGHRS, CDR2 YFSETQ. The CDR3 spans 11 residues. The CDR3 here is CASREDTEAFF. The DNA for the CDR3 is TGCGCCAGCAGGGAGGACACTGAAGCTTTCTTT.

As DNA, the CDR3 is TGTGCCAGCAGAGAAGGGACAGGACCCTCTGGGGCCAACGTCCTGACTTTC. It is translated as CASREGTGPSGANVLTF. The rearrangement joins TRBV7-9 to TRBJ2-6; 8 bases fit TRBD1. From germline, CDR1 is SEHNR and CDR2 FQNEAQ (reference sequence). The CDR3 runs 17 residues. Trimming took 6 bases from V and 0 from J; bases not matched to a gene: 7.

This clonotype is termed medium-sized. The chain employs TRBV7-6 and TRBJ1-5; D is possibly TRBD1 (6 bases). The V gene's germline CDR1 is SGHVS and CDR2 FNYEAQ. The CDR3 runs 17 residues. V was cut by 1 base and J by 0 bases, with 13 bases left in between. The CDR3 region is CASSLGPGHHSNQPQHF. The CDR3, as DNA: TGTGCCAGCAGCTTAGGTCCGGGACACCATAGCAATCAGCCCCAGCATTTT.

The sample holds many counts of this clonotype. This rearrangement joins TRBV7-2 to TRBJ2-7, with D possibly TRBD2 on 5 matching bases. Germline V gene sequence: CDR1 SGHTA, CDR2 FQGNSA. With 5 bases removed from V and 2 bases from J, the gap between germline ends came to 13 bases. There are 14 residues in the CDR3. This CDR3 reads CASSPTRTPYEQYF. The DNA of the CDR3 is TGTGCCAGCAGCCCAACCCGGACTCCCTACGAGCAGTACTTC.

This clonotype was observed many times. The CDR3 DNA reads TGCGCCAGCAGCTCAGGGGATAGCTCTGGGGCCAACGTCCTGACTTTC. Encoded protein: CASSSGDSSGANVLTF. This chain joins TRBV5-1 and TRBJ2-6; a weak D match, TRBD1 (6 bases). Trimming took 3 bases from V and 0 from J, leaving 10 bases between them. Per the germline V gene, CDR1 is SGHRS and CDR2 is YFSETQ. The CDR3 is 16 amino acids.

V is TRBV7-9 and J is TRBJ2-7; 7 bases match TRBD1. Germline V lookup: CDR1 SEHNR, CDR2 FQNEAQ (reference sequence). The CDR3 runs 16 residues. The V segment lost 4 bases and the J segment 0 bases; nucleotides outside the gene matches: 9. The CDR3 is CASSSSPQGISYEQYF. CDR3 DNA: TGTGCCAGCAGCTCATCCCCACAGGGGATCTCCTACGAGCAGTACTTC.

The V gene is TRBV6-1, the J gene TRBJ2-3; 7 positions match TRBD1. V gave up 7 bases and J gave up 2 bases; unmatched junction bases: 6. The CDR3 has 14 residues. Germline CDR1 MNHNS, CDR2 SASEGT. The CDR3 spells CASNRDRVTDTQYF. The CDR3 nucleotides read TGTGCCAGCAACCGGGACAGAGTCACAGATACGCAGTATTTT.

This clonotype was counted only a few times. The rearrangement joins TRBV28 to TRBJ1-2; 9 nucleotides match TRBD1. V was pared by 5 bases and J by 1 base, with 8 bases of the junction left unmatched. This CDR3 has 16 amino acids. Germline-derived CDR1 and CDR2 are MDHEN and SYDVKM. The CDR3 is CASSPADRGSNYGYTF. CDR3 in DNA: TGTGCCAGCAGTCCGGCCGACAGGGGGAGTAACTATGGCTACACCTTC.

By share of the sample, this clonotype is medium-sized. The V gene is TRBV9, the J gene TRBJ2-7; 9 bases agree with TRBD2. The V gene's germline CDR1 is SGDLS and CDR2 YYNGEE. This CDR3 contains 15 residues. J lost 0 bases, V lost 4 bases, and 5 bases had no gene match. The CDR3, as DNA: TGTGCCAGCAGCCCTAGCGGGGCCCTCTCCTACGAGCAGTACTTC. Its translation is CASSPSGALSYEQYF.

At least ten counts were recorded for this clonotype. The CDR3, as DNA: TGCAGTGCCGAAAGACAGGGATACAATGAGCAGTTCTTC. This encodes CSAERQGYNEQFF. This sequence joins TRBV20-1 and TRBJ2-1; 7 bases match TRBD1. The CDR3 length is 13 residues. CDR1 DFQATT and CDR2 SNEGSKA come from the germline V gene (reference sequence). With V trimmed by 6 bases and J by 4 bases, 6 bases remained unmatched.

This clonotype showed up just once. CDR3 residues: CASRADSGANVLTF. CDR3 DNA sequence: TGCGCCAGCAGAGCAGACTCTGGGGCCAACGTCCTGACTTTC. The V gene is TRBV5-1, the J gene TRBJ2-6; D is ambiguous. The CDR3 has 14 residues. Germline CDR1 is SGHRS and CDR2 is YFSETQ. Trimming removed 5 bases at V and 0 bases at J, with 6 bases between.

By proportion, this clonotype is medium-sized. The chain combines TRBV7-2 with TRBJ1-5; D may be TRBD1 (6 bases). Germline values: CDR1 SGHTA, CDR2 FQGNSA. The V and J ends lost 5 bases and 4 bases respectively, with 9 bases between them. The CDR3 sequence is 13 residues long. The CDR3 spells CASSGDRNQPQHF. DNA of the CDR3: TGTGCCAGCAGCGGCGACAGGAATCAGCCCCAGCATTTT.

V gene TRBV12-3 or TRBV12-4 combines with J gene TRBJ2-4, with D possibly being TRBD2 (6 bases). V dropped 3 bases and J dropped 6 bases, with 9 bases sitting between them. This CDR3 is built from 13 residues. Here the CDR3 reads CASSFAGGNIQYF. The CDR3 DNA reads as TGTGCCAGCAGTTTTGCCGGGGGAAACATTCAGTACTTC.

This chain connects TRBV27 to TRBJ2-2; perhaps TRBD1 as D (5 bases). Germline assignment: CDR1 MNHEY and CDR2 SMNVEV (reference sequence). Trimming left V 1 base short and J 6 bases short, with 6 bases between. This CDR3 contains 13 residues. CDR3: CASSLLGPGELFF. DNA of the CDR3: TGTGCCAGCAGTTTATTGGGGCCCGGGGAGCTGTTTTTT.

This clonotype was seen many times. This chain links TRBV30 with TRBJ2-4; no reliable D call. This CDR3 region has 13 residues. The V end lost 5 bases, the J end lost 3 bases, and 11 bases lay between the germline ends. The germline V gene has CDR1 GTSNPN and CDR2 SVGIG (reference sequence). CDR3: CAWVDFHKNIQYF. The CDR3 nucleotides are TGTGCCTGGGTGGATTTTCACAAAAACATTCAGTACTTC.

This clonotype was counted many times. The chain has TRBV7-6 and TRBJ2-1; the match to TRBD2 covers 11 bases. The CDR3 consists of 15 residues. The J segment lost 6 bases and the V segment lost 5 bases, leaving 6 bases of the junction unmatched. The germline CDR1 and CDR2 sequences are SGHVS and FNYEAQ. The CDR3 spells CASSATSGRSNEQFF. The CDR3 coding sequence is TGTGCCAGCAGCGCCACTAGCGGGAGAAGCAATGAGCAGTTCTTC. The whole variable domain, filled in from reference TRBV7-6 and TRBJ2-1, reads GAGVSQSPRYKVTKRGQDVALRCDPISGHVSLYWYRQALGQGPEFLTYFNYEAQQDKSGLPNDRFSAERPEGSISTLTIQRTEQRDSAMYRCASSATSGRSNEQFFGPGTRLTVL.

CDR3 amino acids: CASSVAGLGSQPQHF. The CDR3 DNA is TGTGCCAGCAGCGTAGCAGGGCTAGGGAGCCAGCCCCAGCATTTT. This chain connects TRBV9 to TRBJ1-5, with a weak D call TRBD1 (5 bases). The CDR3 contains 15 residues. V was trimmed by 0 bases and J by 7 bases, leaving 14 bases between them. Per the germline V gene, CDR1 is SGDLS and CDR2 is YYNGEE.

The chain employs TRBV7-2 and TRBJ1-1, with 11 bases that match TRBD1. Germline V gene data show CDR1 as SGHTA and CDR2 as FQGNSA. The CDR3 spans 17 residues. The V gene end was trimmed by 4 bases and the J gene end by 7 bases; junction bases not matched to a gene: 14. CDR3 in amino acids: CASSSGQGEGYGVEAFF. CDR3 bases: TGTGCCAGCAGCTCGGGACAGGGGGAGGGTTATGGAGTTGAAGCTTTCTTT.

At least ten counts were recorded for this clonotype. CDR3 sequence reads: CASRASGTYNEQFF. CDR3 in DNA: TGTGCCAGCAGGGCTAGCGGCACCTACAATGAGCAGTTCTTC. The chain carries TRBV28 and TRBJ2-1; TRBD2 matches at 7 bases. This CDR3 contains 14 residues. The germline gives CDR1 MDHEN, CDR2 SYDVKM. Trimming cost V 6 bases and J 2 bases; bases outside gene matches: 4. Full variable domain (missing parts from reference TRBV28 and TRBJ2-1): DVKVTQSSRYLVKRTGEKVFLECVQDMDHENMFWYRQDPGLGLRLIYFSYDVKMKEKGDIPEGYSVSREKKERFSLILESASTNQTSMYLCASRASGTYNEQFFGPGTRLTVL.

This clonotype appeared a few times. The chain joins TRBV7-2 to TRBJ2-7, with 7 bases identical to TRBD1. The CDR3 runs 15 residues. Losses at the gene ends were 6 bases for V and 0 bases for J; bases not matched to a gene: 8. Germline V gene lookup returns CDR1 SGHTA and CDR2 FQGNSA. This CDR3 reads CASRPGTAYSYEQYF. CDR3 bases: TGTGCCAGCAGGCCTGGGACAGCCTACTCCTACGAGCAGTACTTC.

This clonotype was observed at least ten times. The CDR3 loop is CASSLNSRTGVNTEAFF. The CDR3 region has the DNA TGTGCCAGCAGCTTAAATTCACGGACAGGAGTTAACACTGAAGCTTTCTTT. V usage is TRBV11-2 and J usage is TRBJ1-1, with 7 nucleotides matching TRBD1. V shed 2 bases and J 2 bases; nucleotides not matched to a gene: 11. Germline CDR1 SGHAT, CDR2 FQNNGV. CDR3 length: 17 amino acids.

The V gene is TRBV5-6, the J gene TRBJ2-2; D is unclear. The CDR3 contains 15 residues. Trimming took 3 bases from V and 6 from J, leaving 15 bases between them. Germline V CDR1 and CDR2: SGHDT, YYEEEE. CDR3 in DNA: TGTGCCAGCAGCTACGAAATGAGAAGGGCCGGGGAGCTGTTTTTT. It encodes CASSYEMRRAGELFF.

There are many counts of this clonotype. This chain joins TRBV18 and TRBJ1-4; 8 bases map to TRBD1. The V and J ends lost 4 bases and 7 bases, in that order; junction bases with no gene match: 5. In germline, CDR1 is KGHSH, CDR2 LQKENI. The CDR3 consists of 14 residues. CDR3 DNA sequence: TGTGCCAGCTCACGGGGACAGGCGGGTGAAAAACTGTTTTTT. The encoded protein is CASSRGQAGEKLFF.

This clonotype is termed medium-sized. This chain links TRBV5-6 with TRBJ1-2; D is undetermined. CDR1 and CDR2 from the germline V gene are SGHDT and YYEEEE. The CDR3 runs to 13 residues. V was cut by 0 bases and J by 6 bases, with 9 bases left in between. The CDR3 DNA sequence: TGTGCCAGCAGCTTGGCCGGCAGCCATGGCTACACCTTC. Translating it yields CASSLAGSHGYTF.

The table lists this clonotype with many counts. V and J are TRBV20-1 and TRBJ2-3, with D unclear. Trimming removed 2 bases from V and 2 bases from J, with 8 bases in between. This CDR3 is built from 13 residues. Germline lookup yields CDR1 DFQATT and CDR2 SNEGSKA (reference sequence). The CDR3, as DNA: TGCAGTGCTAGATTCGAGTACACAGATACGCAGTATTTT. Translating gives CSARFEYTDTQYF.

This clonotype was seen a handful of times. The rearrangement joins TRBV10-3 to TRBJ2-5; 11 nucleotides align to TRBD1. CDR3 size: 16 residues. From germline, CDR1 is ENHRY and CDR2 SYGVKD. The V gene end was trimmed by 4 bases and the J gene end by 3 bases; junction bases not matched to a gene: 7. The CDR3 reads CAISVAGQGGEETQYF. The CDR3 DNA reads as TGTGCCATCAGTGTAGCGGGACAGGGGGGGGAAGAGACCCAGTACTTC.

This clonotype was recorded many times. The CDR3 sequence: CASALGSRGAVNSPLHF. CDR3 bases: TGTGCCAGCGCCCTCGGCAGTCGGGGCGCGGTGAATTCACCCCTCCACTTT. The rearrangement uses TRBV12-3 or TRBV12-4 and TRBJ1-6; D is perhaps TRBD1 (5 bases). Trimming cost V 8 bases and J 7 bases, with 24 bases left between them. There are 17 residues in the CDR3.

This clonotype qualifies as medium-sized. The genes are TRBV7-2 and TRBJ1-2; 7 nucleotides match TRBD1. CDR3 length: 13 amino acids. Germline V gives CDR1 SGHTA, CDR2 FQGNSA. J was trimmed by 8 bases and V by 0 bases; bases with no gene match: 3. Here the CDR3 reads CASSLAVGGGYTF. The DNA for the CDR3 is TGTGCCAGCAGCTTAGCAGTAGGGGGCGGCTACACCTTC.

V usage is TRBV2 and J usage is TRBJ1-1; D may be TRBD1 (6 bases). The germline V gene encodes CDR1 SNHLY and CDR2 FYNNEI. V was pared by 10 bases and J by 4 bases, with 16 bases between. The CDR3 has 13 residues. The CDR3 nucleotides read TGTGCCACAACCCAGGGGCTGGTCACTGAAGCTTTCTTT. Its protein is CATTQGLVTEAFF.

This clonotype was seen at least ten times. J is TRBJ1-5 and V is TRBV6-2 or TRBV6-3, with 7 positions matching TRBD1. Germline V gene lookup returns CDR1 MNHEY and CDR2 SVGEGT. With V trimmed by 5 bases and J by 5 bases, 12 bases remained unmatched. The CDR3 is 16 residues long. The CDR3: CASSLQGVGLHQPQHF. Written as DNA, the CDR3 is TGTGCCAGCAGTCTCCAGGGGGTAGGGCTTCATCAGCCCCAGCATTTT.

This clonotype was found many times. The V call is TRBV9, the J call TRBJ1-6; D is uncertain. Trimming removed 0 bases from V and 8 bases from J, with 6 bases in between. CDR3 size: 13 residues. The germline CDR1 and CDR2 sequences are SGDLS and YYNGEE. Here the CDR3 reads CASSVVWDSPLHF. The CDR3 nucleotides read TGTGCCAGCAGCGTAGTCTGGGATTCACCCCTCCACTTT.